These 3 T cell receptor beta chains came from one sample sequenced in a study of cytomegalovirus exposure and HLA in healthy donors. PCR employed 60 Vbeta and 13 Jbeta primers. TCRdb's copy holds only in-frame clones and misses some; the assay was immunoSEQ multiplex PCR. Of some 150,000 clones in the sample, about three quarters were seen once. Source material: PBMCs. These receptors all come from a man aged 35 to 55 in good health and CMV-seropositive.

The chain couples TRBV10-3 to TRBJ2-7; 10 bases map to TRBD1. Germline trimming cut 0 bases from V and 6 bases from J; bases unmatched to any gene: 5. The germline V gene has CDR1 ENHRY and CDR2 SYGVKD. CDR3 length: 15 residues. The CDR3 nucleotides are TGTGCCATCAGTGAGTCGAGACAGGGGGCGAGCGAGCAGTACTTC. Protein product: CAISESRQGASEQYF.

The gene calls are TRBV4-1 and TRBJ2-1, with TRBD2 as a possible D gene (6 bases). The CDR3 is 14 amino acids. The germline V gene encodes CDR1 MGHRA and CDR2 YSYEKL. V lost 2 bases and J 8 bases, leaving 13 bases between the germline ends. The CDR3 DNA reads TGCGCCAGCAGCCAAAGGGGACTCGCGTATGAGCAGTTCTTC. This codes for CASSQRGLAYEQFF.

CDR3 region: CASSLPSPYEQYF. CDR3 coding DNA: TGTGCCAGCAGTTTACCAAGCCCCTACGAGCAGTACTTC. The chain joins TRBV28 to TRBJ2-7, with D hard to call. CDR3 length equals 13 residues. V dropped 2 bases and J dropped 2 bases, with 7 bases sitting between them. Germline CDR1 is MDHEN and CDR2 is SYDVKM.